This T cell receptor beta chain was identified in a study of cytomegalovirus exposure and HLA in healthy donors. Overall study findings and caveats: A later analysis linked a missense variant in DCLRE1C to the trimming of TCR beta V and J genes. Both high specificity and high sensitivity reportedly marked the classifier's diagnosis of cytomegalovirus status. Associated with HLA alleles at 0.05 false discovery rate in a later analysis were 16,951 TCR beta sequences.

Amplification used 60 Vbeta primers and 13 Jbeta primers. Measured with immunoSEQ multiplex PCR; TCRdb has only the in-frame clones, and not every one. The sample consists of approximately 160,000 clones, around 65% of them appearing once. Note on this clone: The antigen is not known.

Looked up from germline, CDR1 is SGHRS and CDR2 is YFSETQ. V lost 0 bases and J lost 4, with 13 bases in between. CDR3 size: 15 residues. The sample was PBMCs. This receptor was obtained from a woman between 35 and 50 years old in good health and CMV-seropositive. This chain joins TRBV5-1 and TRBJ1-2, with TRBD1 as a possible D gene (5 bases). CDR3 residues: CASSLDDSYSYGYTF. In DNA, the CDR3 is TGCGCCAGCAGCTTGGACGACAGTTACAGCTATGGCTACACCTTC.